Below are 22 T cell receptor beta chains sequenced from a single sample in a study of graft-versus-host responses after intestinal transplantation. These receptors have no known antigen. Some clones are missing from TCRdb's copy, which holds only in-frame ones; the method was immunoSEQ multiplex PCR. This table has 99,000 or so clones, 85% to 95% appearing once. The sequencing here drew on unstimulated CD8+ T cells sorted from spleen or lymph node cells, taken before transplant. These receptors all stem from a human donor who was the organ donor for an intestinal transplant.

The chain couples TRBV7-9 to TRBJ1-2; a possible D gene is TRBD1 (6 bases). Trimming pared 1 base from V and 5 bases from J, leaving 11 bases between. Per germline, CDR1 SEHNR and CDR2 FQNEAQ (reference sequence). This CDR3 is built from 14 residues. CDR3 sequence: CASSLVDRKYGYTF. As DNA, the CDR3 is TGTGCCAGCAGCTTAGTTGACAGGAAATATGGCTACACCTTC. Full variable domain (missing parts from reference TRBV7-9 and TRBJ1-2): DTGVSQNPRHKITKRGQNVTFRCDPISEHNRLYWYRQTLGQGPEFLTYFQNEAQLEKSRLLSDRFSAERPKGSFSTLEIQRTEQGDSAMYLCASSLVDRKYGYTFGSGTRLTVV.

The chain is built from TRBV19 and TRBJ2-1, with 9 bases identical to TRBD2. Germline CDR1 LNHDA, CDR2 SQIVND (reference sequence). The CDR3 has 16 residues. Losses at the gene ends were 5 bases for V and 5 bases for J; bases not matched to a gene: 10. The CDR3 nucleotides read TGTGCCAGTAGTTCCCTAGTAGCGGGAGTCCACAATGAGCAGTTCTTC. Its translation is CASSSLVAGVHNEQFF.

V is TRBV9 and J is TRBJ2-3; 9 bases are a match to TRBD2. Germline V gene data show CDR1 as SGDLS and CDR2 as YYNGEE. CDR3 length: 15 residues. V trimming: 0 bases; J trimming: 4 bases; junction bases outside the gene matches: 3. The CDR3 reads CASSVVAGASDTQYF. CDR3 DNA sequence: TGTGCCAGCAGCGTAGTAGCGGGAGCCTCAGATACGCAGTATTTT.

The chain joins TRBV6-4 to TRBJ2-3; 9 nucleotides align to TRBD1. CDR1 is MRHNA, CDR2 SNTAGT, per germline. J gave up 0 bases and V 7 bases, and 8 bases lay outside the gene matches. CDR3 size: 16 residues. CDR3 protein: CASMARDRESTDTQYF. The CDR3 bases are TGTGCCAGCATGGCAAGGGACAGGGAGAGCACAGATACGCAGTATTTT.

This sequence joins TRBV27 and TRBJ1-2, with TRBD1 matching over 9 bases. The CDR3 consists of 16 residues. V was pared by 5 bases and J by 3 bases, with 10 bases of the junction left unmatched. The germline V gene encodes CDR1 MNHEY and CDR2 SMNVEV (reference sequence). In DNA form, the CDR3 reads TGTGCCAGCAGTCCGGGGACAGGGCCACTGGACTATGGCTACACCTTC. It is translated as CASSPGTGPLDYGYTF.

The V call is TRBV28, the J call TRBJ2-7; D might be TRBD1 (5 bases). V gave up 3 bases and J gave up 5 bases, with 20 bases separating them. CDR1 and CDR2 from the germline V gene are MDHEN and SYDVKM. The length of the CDR3 is 16 residues. The CDR3 protein is CASSLYGPSTVHEQYF. As DNA, the CDR3 is TGTGCCAGCAGTTTGTATGGCCCATCGACAGTGCACGAGCAGTACTTC.

The chain combines TRBV10-3 with TRBJ1-1, with D maybe TRBD1 (6 bases). Trimming took off 6 bases at V and 9 bases at J, with 17 bases between the two ends. CDR3 length: 13 residues. Germline-derived CDR1 and CDR2 are ENHRY and SYGVKD. CDR3 bases: TGTGCCATCAGCACTGACAGGATTTTTCAAGCTTTCTTT. Protein sequence: CAISTDRIFQAFF.

V usage is TRBV7-9 and J usage is TRBJ2-1; 7 positions match TRBD1. The trim removed 1 base at V and 7 bases at J, leaving 10 bases unmatched. CDR3 size: 16 residues. From germline, CDR1 is SEHNR and CDR2 FQNEAQ (reference sequence). The CDR3 sequence is CASSLVIGDRLNEQFF. In nucleotides, the CDR3 is TGTGCCAGCAGCTTAGTGATTGGGGACAGATTAAATGAGCAGTTCTTC. The full variable domain, in which reference TRBV7-9 and TRBJ2-1 provide the parts outside the CDR3, is DTGVSQNPRHKITKRGQNVTFRCDPISEHNRLYWYRQTLGQGPEFLTYFQNEAQLEKSRLLSDRFSAERPKGSFSTLEIQRTEQGDSAMYLCASSLVIGDRLNEQFFGPGTRLTVL.

This chain joins TRBV7-3 and TRBJ2-1, with TRBD1 matching 9 bases. This CDR3 has 14 amino acids. Per germline, CDR1 SGHTA and CDR2 FQGTGA. V trimming: 3 bases; J trimming: 8 bases; junction bases outside the gene matches: 5. The CDR3 is CASSLGQGRDEQFF. In DNA, the CDR3 is TGTGCCAGCAGCTTGGGACAGGGTCGGGATGAGCAGTTCTTC. Supplemented by reference TRBV7-3 and TRBJ2-1, the full variable domain reads GAGVSQTPSNKVTEKGKYVELRCDPISGHTALYWYRQSLGQGPEFLIYFQGTGAADDSGLPNDRFFAVRPEGSVSTLKIQRTERGDSAVYLCASSLGQGRDEQFFGPGTRLTVL.

The chain carries TRBV5-1 and TRBJ2-3, with 10 bases aligning to TRBD1. Germline CDR1 and CDR2: SGHRS and YFSETQ. This CDR3 comprises 14 residues. Losses at the gene ends were 4 bases for V and 6 bases for J; bases not matched to a gene: 5. The DNA of the CDR3 is TGCGCCAGCAGCCTGACAGGGGGCAAGGATACGCAGTATTTT. This encodes CASSLTGGKDTQYF. Supplemented by reference TRBV5-1 and TRBJ2-3, the full variable domain reads KAGVTQTPRYLIKTRGQQVTLSCSPISGHRSVSWYQQTPGQGLQFLFEYFSETQRNKGNFPGRFSGRQFSNSRSEMNVSTLELGDSALYLCASSLTGGKDTQYFGPGTRLTVL.

The V call is TRBV21-1, the J call TRBJ2-5; no check of the table's D call, TRBD1, against the DNA was made. TRBV21-1 is a pseudogene. This CDR3 has 16 residues. The CDR3 sequence is CASSKGSGTREETQYF. CDR3 in DNA: TGTGCCAGCAGCAAAGGATCCGGGACACGTGAAGAGACCCAGTACTTC.

This rearrangement joins TRBV7-9 to TRBJ2-7; 11 bases are shared with TRBD2. CDR3 length: 15 residues. In germline, CDR1 is SEHNR, CDR2 FQNEAQ (reference sequence). Trimming removed 4 bases from V and 3 bases from J; junction bases left unmatched: 5. Here the CDR3 reads CASSSGTSGFYEQYF. CDR3 nucleotide sequence: TGTGCCAGCAGCTCGGGGACTAGCGGATTCTACGAGCAGTACTTC.

The gene calls are TRBV4-1 and TRBJ2-5; 8 positions agree with TRBD1. CDR3 length: 15 residues. V trimming: 3 bases; J trimming: 1 base; junction bases outside the gene matches: 4. Germline V gene sequence: CDR1 MGHRA, CDR2 YSYEKL. CDR3 protein: CASSHRDRPQETQYF. Written as DNA, the CDR3 is TGCGCCAGCAGCCACCGGGACAGGCCCCAAGAGACCCAGTACTTC.

The rearrangement uses TRBV27 and TRBJ2-1; 11 bases match TRBD2. From germline, CDR1 is MNHEY and CDR2 SMNVEV (reference sequence). This CDR3 is 15 amino acids long. With V trimmed by 5 bases and J by 6 bases, 6 bases remained unmatched. The CDR3 is CASSPVAGGTNEQFF. CDR3 sequence (DNA): TGTGCCAGCAGTCCAGTAGCGGGAGGGACCAATGAGCAGTTCTTC.

The genes are TRBV5-1 and TRBJ1-3, with D uncertain. Germline V gene sequence: CDR1 SGHRS, CDR2 YFSETQ. The V gene lost 2 bases and the J gene lost 7 bases, with 4 bases spanning the gap. The CDR3 covers 11 residues. The CDR3 protein is CASSFENTIYF. CDR3 sequence (DNA): TGCGCCAGCAGCTTCGAGAACACCATATATTTT.

In DNA, the CDR3 is TGTGCCAGCAGACCAAGTCCCGGGACTAGGGCAGATACGCAGTATTTT. Residues: CASRPSPGTRADTQYF. The rearrangement links TRBV28 to TRBJ2-3, with TRBD2 matching 8 bases. CDR1 and CDR2 (germline): MDHEN, SYDVKM. This CDR3 has 16 residues. The V gene end was trimmed by 6 bases and the J gene end by 4 bases; junction bases not matched to a gene: 12.

This chain uses TRBV6-1 with TRBJ2-4, with 7 bases aligning to TRBD1. Germline V gene lookup returns CDR1 MNHNS and CDR2 SASEGT. The ends lost 3 bases at V and 0 bases at J; junction bases unmatched: 11. CDR3 length: 18 amino acids. The DNA for the CDR3 is TGTGCCAGCAGTGATTGGGCTAGGGGGCTACTAGCCAAAAACATTCAGTACTTC. Encoded protein: CASSDWARGLLAKNIQYF.

This sequence joins TRBV5-6 and TRBJ2-7, with D perhaps TRBD1 (5 bases). Trimming removed 3 bases at V and 6 bases at J, with 13 bases between. The germline V gene encodes CDR1 SGHDT and CDR2 YYEEEE. The CDR3 covers 13 residues. The CDR3 loop is CASSSLTGSEQYF. DNA of the CDR3: TGTGCCAGCAGCTCTTTAACAGGATCCGAGCAGTACTTC.

CDR3 nucleotides: TGTGCCAGCAGAGACAGGGGACTTTCCTACGAGCAGTACTTC. This encodes CASRDRGLSYEQYF. The chain has TRBV27 and TRBJ2-7; 8 nucleotides match TRBD1. With 6 bases clipped from V and 1 base from J, the junction kept 5 bases outside the gene matches. Germline CDR1 is MNHEY and CDR2 is SMNVEV (reference sequence). The length of the CDR3 is 14 residues.

CDR3 DNA: TGTGCCTGGAGTGTAAACCACCGGGACAGGGGAACCTATGGCTACACCTTC. This sequence encodes CAWSVNHRDRGTYGYTF. J is TRBJ1-2 and V is TRBV30; 10 positions match TRBD1. V lost 0 bases, J lost 4 bases, and 11 bases stayed unmatched. Germline values: CDR1 GTSNPN, CDR2 SVGIG (reference sequence). There are 17 residues in the CDR3.

The gene calls are TRBV19 and TRBJ2-5; TRBD1 matches at 7 bases. Germline V CDR1 and CDR2: LNHDA, SQIVND (reference sequence). The CDR3 totals 17 residues. V was clipped by 3 bases and J by 4 bases; unmatched bases: 14. CDR3 amino acids: CASSIGRGGAQGETQYF. DNA of the CDR3: TGTGCCAGTAGTATTGGGCGAGGGGGCGCACAGGGAGAGACCCAGTACTTC.

The V call is TRBV5-4, the J call TRBJ2-3; 8 bases line up with TRBD2. Germline V CDR1 and CDR2: SGHNT, YYREEE (reference sequence). The CDR3 spans 15 residues. Trimming took 4 bases from V and 6 from J; bases not matched to a gene: 10. The CDR3 DNA is TGTGCCAGCAGCCTAGGGACTAGAGGTGGCGATACGCAGTATTTT. This encodes CASSLGTRGGDTQYF.